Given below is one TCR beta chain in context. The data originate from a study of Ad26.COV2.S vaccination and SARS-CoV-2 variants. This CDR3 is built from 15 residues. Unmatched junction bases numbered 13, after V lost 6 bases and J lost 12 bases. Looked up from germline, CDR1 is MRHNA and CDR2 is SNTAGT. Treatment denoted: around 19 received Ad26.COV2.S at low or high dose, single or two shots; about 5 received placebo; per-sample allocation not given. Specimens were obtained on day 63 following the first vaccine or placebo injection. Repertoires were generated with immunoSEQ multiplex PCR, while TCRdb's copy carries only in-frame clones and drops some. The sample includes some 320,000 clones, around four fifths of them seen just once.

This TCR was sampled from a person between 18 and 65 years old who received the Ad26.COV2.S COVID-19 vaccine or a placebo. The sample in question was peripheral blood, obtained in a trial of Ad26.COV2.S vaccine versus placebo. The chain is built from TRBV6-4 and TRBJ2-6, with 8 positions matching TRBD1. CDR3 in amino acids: CASSPGQGNTGVLTF. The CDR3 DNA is TGTGCCAGCAGCCCCGGACAGGGTAACACTGGCGTCCTGACTTTC.